The 8 T cell receptor beta chains below all came from one sample that was sequenced in a study of CD8 T cells in Susac syndrome. RNA totalling roughly 0.5 to 1 ug underwent reverse transcription with random hexamers. TCRdb re-called the immunoSEQ multiplex PCR reads through MiXCR, storing one row per CDR3 protein. Of under 200,000 distinct CDR3 sequences in the sample, just under 95% were seen once. The sample consisted of CD8+ T cells from PBMCs. The receptors derive from a human donor with Susac syndrome.

V usage is TRBV6-5 and J usage is TRBJ1-2; 8 positions agree with TRBD1. The V segment lost 2 bases and the J segment 8 bases; nucleotides outside the gene matches: 13. This CDR3 region has 16 residues. Germline assignment: CDR1 MNHEY and CDR2 SVGAGI. The CDR3 sequence: CASSYDAGGSYEGYTF. In DNA form, the CDR3 reads TGTGCCAGCAGTTACGACGCAGGGGGCTCCTACGAGGGCTACACCTTC.

The rearrangement uses TRBV27 and TRBJ2-7; D remains ambiguous. From germline, CDR1 is MNHEY and CDR2 SMNVEV (reference sequence). The CDR3 is 13 residues long. V lost 3 bases, J lost 2 bases, and 8 bases lay in between. CDR3 in DNA: TGTGCCAGCAGTTTGAGCTTCACCTACGAGCAGTACTTC. It yields the protein CASSLSFTYEQYF.

The gene calls are TRBV27 and TRBJ1-4; TRBD1 matches at 7 bases. CDR3 length equals 15 residues. The germline gives CDR1 MNHEY, CDR2 SMNVEV (reference sequence). J was trimmed by 3 bases and V by 5 bases; bases with no gene match: 6. As DNA, the CDR3 is TGTGCCAGCAGTCCTGGGACAGATCCTAATGAAAAACTGTTTTTT. It codes for CASSPGTDPNEKLFF.

A single count supports this clonotype. The chain links TRBV9 to TRBJ1-5; 7 bases line up with TRBD1. The CDR3 is made up of 14 amino acids. V was pared by 8 bases and J by 4 bases, with 9 bases of the junction left unmatched. Germline V CDR1 and CDR2: SGDLS, YYNGEE. The CDR3 nucleotides read TGTGCCAGTTCGGGGCAGGGGGATAATCAGCCCCAGCATTTT. Its protein product is CASSGQGDNQPQHF.

J is TRBJ1-1 and V is TRBV9, with D unclear. With 0 bases removed from V and 4 bases from J, the gap between germline ends came to 10 bases. Germline values: CDR1 SGDLS, CDR2 YYNGEE. The CDR3 has 14 residues. The CDR3 protein is CASSVGSGFTEAFF. CDR3 DNA: TGTGCCAGCAGCGTAGGGAGTGGGTTCACTGAAGCTTTCTTT. Complete variable domain (other parts from reference TRBV9 and TRBJ1-1): DSGVTQTPKHLITATGQRVTLRCSPRSGDLSVYWYQQSLDQGLQFLIQYYNGEERAKGNILERFSAQQFPDLHSELNLSSLELGDSALYFCASSVGSGFTEAFFGQGTRLTVV.

The chain is built from TRBV27 and TRBJ2-5; 7 bases agree with TRBD1. Unmatched junction bases numbered 3, after V lost 5 bases and J lost 0 bases. Looked up from germline, CDR1 is MNHEY and CDR2 is SMNVEV (reference sequence). The CDR3 runs to 14 residues. CDR3: CASSPGQYQETQYF. CDR3 DNA sequence: TGTGCCAGCAGTCCGGGACAGTACCAAGAGACCCAGTACTTC.

This clonotype appeared once. The chain links TRBV11-2 to TRBJ2-7; TRBD2 matches 13 bases. Germline CDR1 SGHAT, CDR2 FQNNGV. V dropped 4 bases and J dropped 2; count of bases not matched to a gene: 2. The CDR3 is 15 amino acids. The CDR3 DNA is TGTGCCAGCAGCTCGGGACTAGCGGGGACCTACGAGCAGTACTTC. This codes for CASSSGLAGTYEQYF.

The chain has TRBV5-1 and TRBJ1-1, with TRBD1 as a possible D gene (6 bases). Germline V gene sequence: CDR1 SGHRS, CDR2 YFSETQ. The CDR3 runs 19 residues. V was pared by 5 bases and J by 6 bases, with 32 bases between. Here the CDR3 reads CASSQKKGLQGRVWPEAFF. In DNA, the CDR3 is TGCGCCAGCAGTCAGAAGAAGGGGTTACAGGGACGTGTTTGGCCTGAAGCTTTCTTT.